What follows is one TCR beta chain and its context. The data are from a study of OX40 agonist ivuxolimab in advanced cancers. Study information: People who had prior anti-PD-1, anti-PD-L1 or anti-CTLA-4 therapy could take part, and about 37% had some.

Germline CDR1 is MNHNS and CDR2 is SASEGT. Trimming pared 8 bases from V and 5 bases from J, leaving 18 bases between. The CDR3 consists of 14 residues. Using immunoSEQ multiplex PCR, the repertoire was profiled, and TCRdb retains in-frame clones only, with some absent. Of about 95,000 clones detected, roughly 88% appear once; the ten largest clones hold 3.5% to 4%. The sequence derives from an adult with an advanced solid tumor such as melanoma, head and neck, liver or kidney cancer. V gene TRBV6-1 combines with J gene TRBJ2-5; tentatively, D is TRBD2 (5 bases). The source was CD4+ or CD8+ T cells sorted from blood, collected in a trial of the OX40 agonist ivuxolimab. The CDR3 protein is CASSRTGIRETQYF. The CDR3 nucleotides are TGTGCCAGCTCCAGAACCGGGATTAGGGAGACCCAGTACTTC.